The T cell receptor (beta chain) described here comes from a study of OX40 agonist ivuxolimab in advanced cancers. Sequencing used immunoSEQ multiplex PCR; TCRdb keeps in-frame clones, though not all of them. This repertoire shows approximately 89,000 clones, 87% found once; its top ten account for over 0.3%. Worth noting for this clone: Antigen: not known.

The V end was cut by 5 bases, the J end by 5 bases, with 15 bases between. The germline V gene has CDR1 SGHAT and CDR2 FQNNGV. The CDR3 is 14 amino acids. Study-level points and caveats: CD8+ T cells were the subset that, on average, had more expanded clones than CD4+.

Sequences were derived from CD4+ or CD8+ T cells sorted from blood, sampled in a trial of the OX40 agonist ivuxolimab. The rearrangement joins TRBV11-2 to TRBJ1-2; D is unclear. The TCR comes from an adult with an advanced solid tumor such as melanoma, head and neck, liver or kidney cancer. The CDR3 nucleotides read TGTGCCAGCAGCCCCGGCCCGTTAGGGTATGGCTACACCTTC. Protein: CASSPGPLGYGYTF. The variable domain in full, completed from reference TRBV11-2 and TRBJ1-2, reads EAGVAQSPRYKIIEKRQSVAFWCNPISGHATLYWYQQILGQGPKLLIQFQNNGVVDDSQLPKDRFSAERLKGVDSTLKIQPAKLEDSAVYLCASSPGPLGYGYTFGSGTRLTVV.